One sample yielded the 2 T cell receptor beta chains listed below, sequenced in a study of glioma-infiltrating T cells (dated by TCRdb to 2016 to 2017). Sequencing used an Illumina MiSeq. TCR alpha and beta CDR3 regions were amplified with the iRepertoire nested amplicon-rescue multiplex PCR (arm-PCR) platform from RNA. TCRdb handled the public reads itself, with Q25 trimming in fastp and clone calling in MiXCR, and kept productive beta chains. Duplicate CDR3 protein sequences are folded into a single record with the most common DNA and genes. The sample has fewer than 110,000 distinct CDR3 sequences on record, 25% to 30% of them singletons. The top ten constitute roughly 46% of the sample. The sequenced sample consisted of glioma tissue, nonneoplastic brain tissue, or PBMCs (not recorded which). The receptors were gathered from a human donor with low-grade glioma or glioblastoma, undergoing nonglioma brain surgery, or in good health (not recorded which).

This clonotype was recorded many times. The chain is built from TRBV2 and TRBJ1-1; D is unclear. The germline V gene has CDR1 SNHLY and CDR2 FYNNEI. This CDR3 contains 15 residues. With 6 bases removed from V and 1 base from J, the gap between germline ends came to 15 bases. The CDR3 protein is CASRGSGTPNTEAFF. For the CDR3, the DNA is TGTGCCAGCAGGGGATCTGGTACACCGAACACTGAAGCTTTCTTT.

The V call is TRBV10-3, the J call TRBJ2-3; D is uncertain. There are 11 residues in the CDR3. V gave up 10 bases and J gave up 5 bases, with 10 bases separating them. Germline CDR1 reads ENHRY; CDR2 reads SYGVKD. In DNA form, the CDR3 reads TGTGCCAGCGATAGGATAGATACGCAGTATTTT. Translating gives CASDRIDTQYF.